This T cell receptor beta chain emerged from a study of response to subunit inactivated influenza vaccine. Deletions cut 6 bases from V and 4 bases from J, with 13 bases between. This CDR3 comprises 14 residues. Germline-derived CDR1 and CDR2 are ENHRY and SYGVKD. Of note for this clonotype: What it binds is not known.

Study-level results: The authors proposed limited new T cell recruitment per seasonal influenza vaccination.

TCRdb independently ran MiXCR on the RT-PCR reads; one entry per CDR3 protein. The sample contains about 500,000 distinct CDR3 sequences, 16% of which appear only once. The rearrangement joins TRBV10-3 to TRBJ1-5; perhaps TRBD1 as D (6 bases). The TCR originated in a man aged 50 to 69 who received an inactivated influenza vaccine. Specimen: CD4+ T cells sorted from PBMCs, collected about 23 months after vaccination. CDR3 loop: CAISPGTRNQPQHF. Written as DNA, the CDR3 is TGTGCCATCAGCCCCGGGACAAGGAATCAGCCCCAGCATTTT.